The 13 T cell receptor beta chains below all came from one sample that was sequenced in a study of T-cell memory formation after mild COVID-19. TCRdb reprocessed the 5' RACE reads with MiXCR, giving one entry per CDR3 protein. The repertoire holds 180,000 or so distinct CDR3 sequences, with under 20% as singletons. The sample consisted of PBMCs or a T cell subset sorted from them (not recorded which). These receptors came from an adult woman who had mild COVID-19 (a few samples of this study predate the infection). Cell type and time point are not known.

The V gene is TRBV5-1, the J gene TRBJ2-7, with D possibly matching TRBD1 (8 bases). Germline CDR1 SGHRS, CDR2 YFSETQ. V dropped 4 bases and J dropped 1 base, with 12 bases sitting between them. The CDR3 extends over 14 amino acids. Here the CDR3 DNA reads TGCGCCAGCAGCGAACAGGGGGGGTCCTACGAGCAGTACTTC. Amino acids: CASSEQGGSYEQYF.

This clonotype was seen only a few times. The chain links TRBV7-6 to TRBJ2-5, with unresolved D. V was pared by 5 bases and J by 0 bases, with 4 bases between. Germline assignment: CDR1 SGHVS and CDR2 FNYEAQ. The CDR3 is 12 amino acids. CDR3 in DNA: TGTGCCAGCAGCCACGACCAAGAGACCCAGTACTTC. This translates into CASSHDQETQYF.

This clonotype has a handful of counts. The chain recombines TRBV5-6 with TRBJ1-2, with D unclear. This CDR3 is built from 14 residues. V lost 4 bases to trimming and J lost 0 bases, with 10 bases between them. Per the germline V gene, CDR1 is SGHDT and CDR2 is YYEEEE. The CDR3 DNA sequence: TGTGCCAGCAGCCGACGGGGAACTAACTATGGCTACACCTTC. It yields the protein CASSRRGTNYGYTF.

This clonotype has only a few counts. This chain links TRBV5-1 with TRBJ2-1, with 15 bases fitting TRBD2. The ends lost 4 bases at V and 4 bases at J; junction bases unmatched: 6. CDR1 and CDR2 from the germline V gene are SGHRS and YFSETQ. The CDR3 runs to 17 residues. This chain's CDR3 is CASSGTSGRRLYNEQFF. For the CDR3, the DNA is TGCGCCAGCAGCGGGACTAGCGGGAGGCGTTTGTACAATGAGCAGTTCTTC.

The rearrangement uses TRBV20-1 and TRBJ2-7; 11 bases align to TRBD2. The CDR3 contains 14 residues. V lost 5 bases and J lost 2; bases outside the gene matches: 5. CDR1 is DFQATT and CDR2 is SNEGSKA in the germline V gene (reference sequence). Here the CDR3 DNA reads TGCAGTGCTGTAAATAGCGGGGGGGCCTACGAGCAGTACTTC. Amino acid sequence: CSAVNSGGAYEQYF.

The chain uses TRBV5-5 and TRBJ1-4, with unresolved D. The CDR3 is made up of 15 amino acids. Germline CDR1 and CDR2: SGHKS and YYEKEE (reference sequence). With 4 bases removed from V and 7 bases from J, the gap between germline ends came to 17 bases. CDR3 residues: CASSRIATEGEKLFF. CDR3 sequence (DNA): TGTGCCAGCAGCCGCATAGCAACGGAGGGTGAAAAACTGTTTTTT.

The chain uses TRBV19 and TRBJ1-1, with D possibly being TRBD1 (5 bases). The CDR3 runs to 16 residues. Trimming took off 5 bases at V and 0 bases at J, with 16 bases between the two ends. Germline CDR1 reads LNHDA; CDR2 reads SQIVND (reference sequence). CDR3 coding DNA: TGTGCCAGTAGTCCCCTCCCGGGGGGGTTGAACACTGAAGCTTTCTTT. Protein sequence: CASSPLPGGLNTEAFF.

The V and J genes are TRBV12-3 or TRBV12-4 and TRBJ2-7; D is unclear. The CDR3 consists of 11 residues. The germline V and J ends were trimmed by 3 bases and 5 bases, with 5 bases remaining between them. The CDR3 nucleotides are TGTGCCAGCAGTTTGTCTAACGAGCAGTACTTC. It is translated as CASSLSNEQYF.

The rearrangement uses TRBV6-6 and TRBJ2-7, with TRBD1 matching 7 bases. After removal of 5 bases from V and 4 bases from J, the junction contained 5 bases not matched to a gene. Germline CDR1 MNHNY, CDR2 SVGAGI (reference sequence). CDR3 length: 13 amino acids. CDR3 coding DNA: TGTGCCAGCAGTGCCGAACAGGGGTACGAGCAGTACTTC. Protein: CASSAEQGYEQYF.

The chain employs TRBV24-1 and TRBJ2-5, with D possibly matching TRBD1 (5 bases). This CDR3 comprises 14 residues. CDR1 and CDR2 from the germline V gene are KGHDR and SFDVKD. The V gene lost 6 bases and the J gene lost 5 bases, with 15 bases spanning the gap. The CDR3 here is CATSSKGKTETQYF. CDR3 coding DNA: TGTGCCACCAGTTCTAAGGGGAAGACGGAGACCCAGTACTTC.

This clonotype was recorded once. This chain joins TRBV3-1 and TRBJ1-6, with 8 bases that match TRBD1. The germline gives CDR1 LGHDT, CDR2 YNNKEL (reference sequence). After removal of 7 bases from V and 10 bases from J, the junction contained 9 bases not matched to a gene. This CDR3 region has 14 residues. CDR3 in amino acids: CASTSLGQGSPLHF. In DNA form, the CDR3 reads TGTGCCAGCACCTCTTTAGGACAGGGATCACCCCTCCACTTT.

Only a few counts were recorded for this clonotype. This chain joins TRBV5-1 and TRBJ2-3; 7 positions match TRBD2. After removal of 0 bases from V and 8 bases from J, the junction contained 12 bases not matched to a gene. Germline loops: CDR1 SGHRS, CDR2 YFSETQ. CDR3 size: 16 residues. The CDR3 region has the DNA TGCGCCAGCAGCTTGGCCCAGCGGGGTCACGAGGGTACGCAGTATTTT. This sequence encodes CASSLAQRGHEGTQYF.

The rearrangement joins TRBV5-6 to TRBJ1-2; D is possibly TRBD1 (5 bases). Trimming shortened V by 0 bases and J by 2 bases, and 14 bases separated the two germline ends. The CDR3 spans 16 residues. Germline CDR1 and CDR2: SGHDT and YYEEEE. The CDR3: CASSLAQGAANYGYTF. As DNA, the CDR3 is TGTGCCAGCAGCTTGGCCCAAGGGGCGGCGAACTATGGCTACACCTTC.